The T cell receptor (beta chain) under discussion was sequenced for a study of blood T cell repertoires in COVID-19. At the level of the study: Sites in the United States, Italy and Spain provided acute and convalescent COVID-19 samples. From T cells, B-cell-depleted T cells, or PBMCs came the material, which was cDNA or gDNA.

How the authors handled the data: Amplification of reference gene primers provided the estimated nucleated cell counts. TCRdb's table, derived via immunoSEQ multiplex PCR, lists solely in-frame clones and lacks some. D and trimming come from the DNA, and the V and J calls and clone size come from that table. The sample gives nearly 90,000 clones, approximately 90% of which show up once; approximately 0.45% is in the top ten. Germline V gives CDR1 SQVTM, CDR2 ANQGSEA. Trimming cost V 6 bases and J 7 bases, with 12 bases left between them. The CDR3 contains 12 residues. Sequenced sample: peripheral blood. The rearrangement joins TRBV29-1 to TRBJ1-4; D may be TRBD1 (5 bases). The TCR was taken from a man aged 55 to 70 with acute or convalescent COVID-19. The CDR3 nucleotides are TGCAGCGTAGGGGCCCCAAGTGAAAAACTGTTTTTT. Amino acid sequence: CSVGAPSEKLFF.